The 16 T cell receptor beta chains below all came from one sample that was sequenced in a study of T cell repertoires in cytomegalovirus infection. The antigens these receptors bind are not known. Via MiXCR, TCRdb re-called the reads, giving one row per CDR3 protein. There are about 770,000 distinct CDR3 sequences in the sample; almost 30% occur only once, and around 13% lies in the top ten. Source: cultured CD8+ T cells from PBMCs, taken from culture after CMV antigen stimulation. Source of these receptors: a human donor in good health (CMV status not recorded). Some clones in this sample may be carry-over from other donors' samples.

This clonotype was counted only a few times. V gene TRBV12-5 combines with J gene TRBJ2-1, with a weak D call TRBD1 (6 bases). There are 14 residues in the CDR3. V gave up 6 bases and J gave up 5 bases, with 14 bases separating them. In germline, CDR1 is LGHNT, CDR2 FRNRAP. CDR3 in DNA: TGTGCTAGTGGCCCCGGGACAAATAACAATGAGCAGTTCTTC. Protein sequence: CASGPGTNNNEQFF.

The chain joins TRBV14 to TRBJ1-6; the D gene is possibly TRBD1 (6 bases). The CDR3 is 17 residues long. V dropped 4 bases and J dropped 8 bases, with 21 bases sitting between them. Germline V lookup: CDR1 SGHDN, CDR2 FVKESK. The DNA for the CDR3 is TGTGCCAGCAGCCCGACCTTCGACAGGCCAGAGGATTCACCCCTCCACTTT. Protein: CASSPTFDRPEDSPLHF.

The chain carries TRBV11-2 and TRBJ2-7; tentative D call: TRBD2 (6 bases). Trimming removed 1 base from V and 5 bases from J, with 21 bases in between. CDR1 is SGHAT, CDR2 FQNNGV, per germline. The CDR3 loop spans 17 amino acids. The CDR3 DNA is TGTGCCAGCAGCTTAGTCCCGGGACGGGAGAACTTCGACGAGCAGTACTTC. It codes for CASSLVPGRENFDEQYF.

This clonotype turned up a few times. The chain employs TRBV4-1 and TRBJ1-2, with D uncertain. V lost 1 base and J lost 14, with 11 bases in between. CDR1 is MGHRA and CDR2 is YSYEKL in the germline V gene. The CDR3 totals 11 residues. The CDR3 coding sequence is TGCGCCAGCAGCCAAGGGCCGACAAAGACCTTC. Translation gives CASSQGPTKTF.

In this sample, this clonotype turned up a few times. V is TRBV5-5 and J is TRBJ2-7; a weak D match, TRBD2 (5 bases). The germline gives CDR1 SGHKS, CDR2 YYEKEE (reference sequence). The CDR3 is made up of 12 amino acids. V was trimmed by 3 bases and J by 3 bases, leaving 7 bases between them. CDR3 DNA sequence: TGTGCCAGCAGCTCGGCGGGCTACGAGCAGTACGTC. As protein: CASSSAGYEQYV.

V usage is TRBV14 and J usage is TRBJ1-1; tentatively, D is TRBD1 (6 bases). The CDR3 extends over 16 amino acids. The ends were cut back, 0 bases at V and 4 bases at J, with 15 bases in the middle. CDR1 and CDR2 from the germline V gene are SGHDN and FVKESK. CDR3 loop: CASSQDLGGLSTEAFF. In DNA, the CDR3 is TGTGCCAGCAGCCAAGACCTGGGGGGCTTGAGCACTGAAGCTTTCTTT.

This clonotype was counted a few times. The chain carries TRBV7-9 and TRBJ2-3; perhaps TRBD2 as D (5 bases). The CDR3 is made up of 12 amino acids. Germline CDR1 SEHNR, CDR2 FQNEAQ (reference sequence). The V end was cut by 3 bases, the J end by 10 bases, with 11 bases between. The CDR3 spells CASSFPGIPQYF. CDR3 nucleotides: TGTGCCAGCAGCTTTCCCGGGATACCGCAGTATTTT.

CDR3 region: CASSQEASYSYNEQFF. Written as DNA, the CDR3 is TGTGCCAGCAGCCAAGAGGCGAGTTACTCCTACAATGAGCAGTTCTTC. The chain is built from TRBV4-2 and TRBJ2-1; D remains unclear. V lost 0 bases and J lost 0, with 9 bases in between. The CDR3 consists of 16 residues. Germline V gives CDR1 LGHNA, CDR2 YNFKEQ.

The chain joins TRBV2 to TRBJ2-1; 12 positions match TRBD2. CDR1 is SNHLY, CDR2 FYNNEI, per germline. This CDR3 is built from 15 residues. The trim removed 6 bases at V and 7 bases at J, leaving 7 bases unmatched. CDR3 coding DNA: TGTGCCAGCAGGGCGACTAGCGGGGGCTGGAATGAGCAGTTCTTC. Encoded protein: CASRATSGGWNEQFF.

For the CDR3, the DNA is TGTGCCAGCAGCCTTCTCGGGACAGGGTATACTGAAGCTTTCTTT. Its translation: CASSLLGTGYTEAFF. The chain employs TRBV7-8 and TRBJ1-1; 9 positions match TRBD1. The V segment lost 5 bases and the J segment 5 bases; nucleotides outside the gene matches: 9. Germline values: CDR1 SGHVS, CDR2 FQNEAQ. The CDR3 length is 15 residues.

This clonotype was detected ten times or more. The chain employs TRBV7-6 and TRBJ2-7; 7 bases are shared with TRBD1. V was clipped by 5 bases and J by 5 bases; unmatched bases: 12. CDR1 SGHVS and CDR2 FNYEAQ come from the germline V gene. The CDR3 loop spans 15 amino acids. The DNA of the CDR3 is TGTGCCAGCAGCCCAAGGTGGCAGGGGGACCACGAGCAGTACTTC. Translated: CASSPRWQGDHEQYF.

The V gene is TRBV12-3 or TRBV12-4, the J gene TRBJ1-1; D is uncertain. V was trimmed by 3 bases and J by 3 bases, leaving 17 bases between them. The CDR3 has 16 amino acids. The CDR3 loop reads CASSLVGYLLDTEAFF. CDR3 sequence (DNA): TGTGCCAGCAGTTTGGTAGGGTATCTACTGGACACTGAAGCTTTCTTT.

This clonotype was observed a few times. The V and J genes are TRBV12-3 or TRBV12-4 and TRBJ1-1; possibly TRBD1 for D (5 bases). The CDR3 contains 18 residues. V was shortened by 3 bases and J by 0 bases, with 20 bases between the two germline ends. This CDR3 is CASSFIIPGGRMNTEAFF. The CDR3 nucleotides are TGTGCCAGCAGTTTTATAATTCCGGGGGGAAGGATGAACACTGAAGCTTTCTTT.

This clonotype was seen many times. CDR3 bases: TGTGCCAGCAGCTTAGCCGGGACCCTAAGCCCAAAAAGCAATCAGCCCCAGCATTTT. Translation gives CASSLAGTLSPKSNQPQHF. The chain couples TRBV7-6 to TRBJ1-5; D may be TRBD1 (5 bases). The germline V gene encodes CDR1 SGHVS and CDR2 FNYEAQ. The CDR3 has 19 amino acids. Between the trimmed V and J ends, which lost 0 bases and 1 base, there was a span of 19 bases.

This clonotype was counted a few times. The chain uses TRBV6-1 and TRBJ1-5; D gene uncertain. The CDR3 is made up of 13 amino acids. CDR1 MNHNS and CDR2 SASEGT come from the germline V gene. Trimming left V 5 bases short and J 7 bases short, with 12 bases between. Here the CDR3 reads CASSSNRIQPQHF. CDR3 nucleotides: TGTGCCAGCAGTTCTAATCGGATCCAGCCCCAGCATTTT.

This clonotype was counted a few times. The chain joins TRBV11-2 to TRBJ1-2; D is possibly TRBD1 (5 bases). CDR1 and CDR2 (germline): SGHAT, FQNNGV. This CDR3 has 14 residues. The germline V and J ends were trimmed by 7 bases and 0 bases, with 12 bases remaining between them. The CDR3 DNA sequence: TGTGCCAGCACCCTGGGGCGGTCTAACTATGGCTACACCTTC. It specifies CASTLGRSNYGYTF.